This T cell receptor (beta chain) was retrieved from a study of T cells in Graves' hyperthyroidism and ophthalmopathy. Using RNA transcripts as the source, TCR beta CDR3 regions were amplified. HTBI primers were the set used in a first-round RT-PCR of the TCR CDR3. MiXCR, applied by TCRdb to the multiplex PCR reads, yields one record per CDR3 protein. The sample lists about 520,000 distinct CDR3 sequences, roughly a quarter occurring once. This clonotype has at least ten counts. Sequenced sample: blood. The sequence was collected from a woman in her twenties or thirties with Graves' ophthalmopathy.

This CDR3 reads CASSMHSEAFF. Written as DNA, the CDR3 is TGTGCCAGTAGTATGCACTCTGAAGCTTTCTTT. The chain is built from TRBV19 and TRBJ1-1; D uncertain. Trimming took off 3 bases at V and 6 bases at J, with 5 bases between the two ends. The CDR3 has 11 amino acids. Germline CDR1 LNHDA, CDR2 SQIVND (reference sequence).